What follows are 6 T cell receptor beta chains derived from one specimen sequenced in a study of blood T cells in healthy people across ages. A second about 7 to 11 cycle PCR used barcoded and J-beta primers. TCRdb re-called the 5' RACE reads through MiXCR, storing one row per CDR3 protein. The sample includes roughly 680,000 distinct CDR3 sequences, around a fifth of them seen just once. The sample consisted of blood. The receptors were gathered from a man in his sixties or seventies in good health.

The chain links TRBV7-2 to TRBJ2-1; D ambiguous. Germline V gene sequence: CDR1 SGHTA, CDR2 FQGNSA. Trimming stripped 4 bases from V and 0 bases from J, with 13 bases between. The CDR3 totals 16 residues. The CDR3 sequence: CASSYSRPSSYNEQFF. The CDR3 DNA reads TGTGCCAGCAGCTACTCGCGGCCAAGCTCCTACAATGAGCAGTTCTTC. Full variable domain (rest looked up from reference TRBV7-2 and TRBJ2-1): GAGVSQSPSNKVTEKGKDVELRCDPISGHTALYWYRQSLGQGLEFLIYFQGNSAPDKSGLPSDRFSAERTGGSVSTLTIQRTQQEDSAVYLCASSYSRPSSYNEQFFGPGTRLTVL.

The J gene is TRBJ1-5, the V gene TRBV6-4, with 7 bases fitting TRBD1. The CDR3 loop spans 17 amino acids. Germline CDR1 is MRHNA and CDR2 is SNTAGT. Losses at the gene ends were 0 bases for V and 4 bases for J; bases not matched to a gene: 9. CDR3 amino acids: CASSDSGGQRINQPQHF. CDR3 coding DNA: TGTGCCAGCAGTGACTCAGGGGGCCAGAGAATTAATCAGCCCCAGCATTTT.

DNA of the CDR3: TGTGCCAGCAGTTACGGGACTAGCGGGAAAGATGTGGAGACCCAGTACTTC. It specifies CASSYGTSGKDVETQYF. This chain uses TRBV6-2 or TRBV6-3 with TRBJ2-5, with 13 bases lining up with TRBD2. The CDR3 contains 17 residues. V was pared by 2 bases and J by 5 bases, with 8 bases of the junction left unmatched. CDR1 is MNHEY and CDR2 is SVGEGT in the germline V gene.

This chain connects TRBV28 to TRBJ2-1; 7 bases are shared with TRBD2. Per germline, CDR1 MDHEN and CDR2 SYDVKM. The CDR3 covers 14 residues. V dropped 11 bases and J dropped 5; count of bases not matched to a gene: 12. DNA of the CDR3: TGTGCCGGCGGTTTGTCGGGAGGCAACAATGAGCAGTTCTTC. This encodes CAGGLSGGNNEQFF.

In regard to this clonotype: This may stem from a read error, because a much larger clone lies one nucleotide away. Lacking the conserved final phenylalanine or tryptophan, this CDR3 likely reflects a read error. This chain links TRBV27 with TRBJ2-1; D gene unclear. The CDR3 contains 13 residues. Germline V CDR1 and CDR2: MNHEY, SMNVEV (reference sequence). V shed 8 bases and J shed 8 bases, with 16 bases lying between them. CDR3 sequence (DNA): TGTGCCAGCGGTATCTTGGGGTTGGATGAGCAGTTCTCC. Encoded protein: CASGILGLDEQFS.

J is TRBJ2-6 and V is TRBV9, with D perhaps being TRBD1 or TRBD2 (5 bases each). Germline CDR1 SGDLS, CDR2 YYNGEE. V lost 4 bases and J lost 1, with 18 bases in between. The CDR3 totals 18 residues. CDR3 bases: TGTGCCAGCAGCCCTCTCGGGGCTGCGAGATCTGGGGCCAACGTCCTGACTTTC. Protein sequence: CASSPLGAARSGANVLTF.